This is a list of T cell receptor beta chains from one sample in a study of shared clonotypes between healthy human individuals. Only in-frame clones appear in the TCRdb table, and some are missing; sequencing was by immunoSEQ multiplex PCR. The sample yields about 2.3 million clones, 90% to 95% seen once. The sample comprised naive CD4+ T cells from PBMCs. All receptors derive from a young man in good health. Some clones in this sample may be carry-over from other donors' samples. CDR3s include the opening cysteine and the closing phenylalanine or tryptophan. Fields, in order: V gene, J gene, D gene, clone size, CDR3 protein, CDR3 DNA. D genes are given only for firm matches. Rows give clone size only sometimes, using once, few, many, or a class for an expanded clone.

TRBV2	TRBJ2-7	TRBD2	NA	CASGRTSTSEQYF	TGTGCCAGCGGACGGACTAGTACGAGCGAGCAGTACTTC
TRBV15	TRBJ1-3	TRBD1	NA	CATSRGQGVTGNTIYF	TGTGCCACCAGCAGAGGGCAGGGGGTCACTGGAAACACCATATATTTT
TRBV14	TRBJ2-5	NA	NA	CASSQDFRRKETQYF	TGTGCCAGCAGCCAAGATTTTAGACGGAAAGAGACCCAGTACTTC
TRBV27	TRBJ1-3	NA	NA	CASSPKGRGYGNTIYF	TGTGCCAGCAGTCCAAAAGGGCGGGGATACGGAAACACCATATATTTT
TRBV5-1	TRBJ2-2	TRBD2	NA	CASSLETSPHTGELFF	TGCGCCAGCAGCTTGGAGACTAGCCCACACACCGGGGAGCTGTTTTTT
TRBV28	TRBJ1-5	TRBD1	NA	CASRILYGDSSLSPQHF	TGTGCCAGCAGAATCCTCTATGGGGACAGCTCTTTGTCGCCCCAGCATTTT
TRBV14	TRBJ2-2	TRBD1	NA	CASSQARTGTGELFF	TGTGCCAGCAGCCAAGCCAGGACAGGGACCGGGGAGCTGTTTTTT
TRBV19	TRBJ2-3	NA	NA	CASSIQAGSTDTQYF	TGTGCCAGTAGTATTCAGGCGGGGAGCACAGATACGCAGTATTTT
TRBV11-2	TRBJ2-7	NA	NA	CASSLSGSLSYEQYF	TGTGCCAGCAGCTTAAGTGGGAGTCTCTCCTACGAGCAGTACTTC
TRBV6-5	TRBJ1-5	NA	NA	CAVQGGIEQPQHF	TGTGCCGTTCAGGGAGGGATAGAACAGCCCCAGCATTTT
TRBV27	TRBJ1-2	NA	NA	CASSPVGGHGYTF	TGTGCCAGCAGTCCTGTGGGGGGCCATGGCTACACCTTC
TRBV6-5	TRBJ2-1	NA	NA	CASSYPGRREQFF	TGTGCCAGCAGTTACCCGGGACGGAGAGAGCAGTTCTTC
TRBV28	TRBJ1-2	NA	once	CASSLGGAGGYTF	TGTGCCAGCAGTTTAGGTGGGGCGGGAGGCTACACCTTC
TRBV18	TRBJ2-3	NA	NA	CASSPQADSASTDTQYF	TGTGCCAGCTCACCACAGGCAGACTCTGCTAGCACAGATACGCAGTATTTT
TRBV5-1	TRBJ2-7	TRBD2	NA	CASSLLGEGEQYF	TGCGCCAGCAGCTTGTTGGGGGAGGGCGAGCAGTACTTC
TRBV27	TRBJ2-2	NA	NA	CASTVIGRPNRNTGELFF	TGTGCCAGCACCGTTATAGGGAGACCAAACCGGAACACCGGGGAGCTGTTTTTT
TRBV10-3	TRBJ2-2	TRBD1	NA	CAISQQGASGELFF	TGTGCCATCAGTCAACAGGGGGCGTCCGGGGAGCTGTTTTTT
TRBV13	TRBJ2-2	NA	NA	CASSYRIRRRVTGELFF	TGTGCCAGCAGCTACAGAATTCGGAGACGAGTCACCGGGGAGCTGTTTTTT
TRBV5-1	TRBJ2-7	NA	NA	CASSSNRAHSEQYF	TGCGCCAGCAGCTCCAACCGGGCCCACAGCGAGCAGTACTTC
TRBV18	TRBJ1-1	NA	NA	CASSPPNRDEAFF	TGTGCCAGCTCACCACCGAACAGAGATGAAGCTTTCTTT
TRBV25-1	TRBJ2-3	TRBD2	NA	CASSEGLAGVYRDTQYF	TGTGCCAGCAGTGAGGGGCTAGCGGGAGTCTATCGCGATACGCAGTATTTT